The TCR beta chain under discussion was sequenced for a study of CD8 T cells in ankylosing spondylitis. This CDR3 has 15 residues. The V gene's germline CDR1 is SEHNR and CDR2 FQNEAQ (reference sequence). V lost 4 bases to trimming and J lost 7 bases, with 19 bases between them. Study outcomes and limitations: Those disease-linked clones were CD8+; they were also relatively rare in peripheral blood. From matched ankylosing spondylitis synovial fluid, disease-linked clones were reportedly recovered at significantly enriched levels. Earlier authors reported some of these motif variants in reactive arthritis synovial fluid and blood. A TCR beta motif of seven or eight highly homologous variants appeared characteristic of ankylosing spondylitis blood.

Details on this clonotype: The antigen is undetermined.

Libraries of TCR beta came from quantitative 5'-RACE with molecular barcodes. Each CDR3 protein gets one entry after TCRdb re-called the 5' RACE reads with MiXCR. The table records under 950,000 distinct CDR3 sequences, around 17% of them present only once. J is TRBJ1-1 and V is TRBV7-9; D perhaps matches TRBD1 (6 bases). The sample taken for sequencing was blood, either unsorted or a sorted T cell fraction (not recorded which). The source is a male donor with ankylosing spondylitis. In DNA form, the CDR3 reads TGTGCCAGCAGCTCTATAGGGGGTGAGTTTGTTGAAGCTTTCTTT. This translates into CASSSIGGEFVEAFF.